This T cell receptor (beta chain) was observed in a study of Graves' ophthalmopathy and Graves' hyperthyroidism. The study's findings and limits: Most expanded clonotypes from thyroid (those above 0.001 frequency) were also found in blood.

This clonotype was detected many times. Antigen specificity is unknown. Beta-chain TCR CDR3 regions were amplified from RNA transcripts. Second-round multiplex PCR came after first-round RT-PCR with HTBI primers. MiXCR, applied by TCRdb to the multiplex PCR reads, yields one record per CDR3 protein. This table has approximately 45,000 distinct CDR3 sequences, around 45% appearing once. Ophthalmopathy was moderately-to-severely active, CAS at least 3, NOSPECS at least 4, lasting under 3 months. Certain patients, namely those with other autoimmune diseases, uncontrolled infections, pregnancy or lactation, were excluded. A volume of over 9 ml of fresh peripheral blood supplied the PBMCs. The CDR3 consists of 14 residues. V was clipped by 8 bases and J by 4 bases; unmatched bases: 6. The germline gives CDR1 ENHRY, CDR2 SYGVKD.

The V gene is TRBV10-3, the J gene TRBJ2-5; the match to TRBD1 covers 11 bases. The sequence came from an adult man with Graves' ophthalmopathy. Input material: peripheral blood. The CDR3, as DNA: TGTGCCATCGGCCGGACAGGGGGCACAGAGACCCAGTACTTC. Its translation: CAIGRTGGTETQYF.